These 18 T cell receptor beta chains share one sample of origin, sequenced in a study of blood T cell repertoires in COVID-19. Measured with immunoSEQ multiplex PCR; TCRdb has only the in-frame clones, and not every one. Here the sample spans fewer than 150,000 clones, around 83% being singletons. The sequenced sample consisted of PBMCs or T cells enriched from blood (not recorded which). Receptor source: a man aged 30 to 45 who had recovered from COVID-19.

This rearrangement joins TRBV14 to TRBJ1-1; D unclear. This CDR3 region has 15 residues. V was shortened by 4 bases and J by 10 bases, with 22 bases between the two germline ends. Germline V CDR1 and CDR2: SGHDN, FVKESK. CDR3 region: CASSPRAGSLTGAFF. The CDR3 nucleotides read TGTGCCAGCAGCCCGCGAGCCGGCTCTCTCACGGGAGCTTTCTTT.

The chain links TRBV5-6 to TRBJ2-3; the D gene is possibly TRBD1 (5 bases). Germline V gene data show CDR1 as SGHDT and CDR2 as YYEEEE. V was shortened by 0 bases and J by 6 bases, with 11 bases between the two germline ends. The CDR3 extends over 14 amino acids. The CDR3 DNA sequence: TGTGCCAGCAGCTTGGATAGCAGGGCCGATACGCAGTATTTT. Amino acids: CASSLDSRADTQYF.

The rearrangement uses TRBV29-1 and TRBJ1-1; the D is unclear. The CDR3 has 13 residues. V was pared by 3 bases and J by 2 bases, with 10 bases between. CDR1 and CDR2 from the germline V gene are SQVTM and ANQGSEA. The chain's CDR3 is CSVESLLNTEAFF. Written as DNA, the CDR3 is TGCAGCGTTGAGAGTTTGCTAAACACTGAAGCTTTCTTT.

V and J are TRBV5-1 and TRBJ1-1, with 8 bases identical to TRBD1. V lost 5 bases, J lost 2 bases, and 14 bases stayed unmatched. The length of the CDR3 is 17 residues. The germline V gene has CDR1 SGHRS and CDR2 YFSETQ. The CDR3 loop reads CASSWNKAGGSNTEAFF. DNA of the CDR3: TGCGCCAGCAGTTGGAACAAAGCAGGGGGCAGCAACACTGAAGCTTTCTTT.

This clone showed up just a few times. The chain couples TRBV30 to TRBJ1-4, with 10 bases that match TRBD1. Germline V gene lookup returns CDR1 GTSNPN and CDR2 SVGIG (reference sequence). With V trimmed by 1 base and J by 10 bases, 9 bases remained unmatched. The CDR3 contains 15 residues. This CDR3 reads CAWSEKGTGAGKLFF. The CDR3 DNA follows: TGTGCCTGGAGTGAGAAAGGGACAGGGGCGGGAAAACTGTTTTTT.

Remarks on this clone: The identical CDR3 is also encoded by other nucleotide sequences in the sample. The CDR3 region is CASSLGQNQPQHF. The CDR3 nucleotides are TGTGCCAGCTCTTTAGGACAAAATCAGCCCCAGCATTTT. This sequence joins TRBV5-4 and TRBJ1-5; D may be TRBD1 (5 bases). V lost 7 bases to trimming and J lost 4 bases, with 12 bases between them. This CDR3 spans 13 amino acids. In germline, CDR1 is SGHNT, CDR2 YYREEE (reference sequence).

The chain links TRBV6-6 to TRBJ1-1; maybe TRBD1 (5 bases). The V end was cut by 2 bases, the J end by 0 bases, with 10 bases between. The CDR3 spans 15 residues. Germline V gene data show CDR1 as MNHNY and CDR2 as SVGAGI (reference sequence). The CDR3 nucleotides are TGTGCCAGCAGTTACCACGAGACAGTGAACACTGAAGCTTTCTTT. As protein: CASSYHETVNTEAFF.

The chain employs TRBV12-3 or TRBV12-4 and TRBJ1-4, with TRBD1 as a possible D gene (6 bases). The CDR3 is made up of 12 amino acids. The V end was cut by 6 bases, the J end by 13 bases, with 15 bases between. The CDR3 coding sequence is TGTGCCAGCAGCGACAGGCTCTGGGGACTGTTTTTT. Protein: CASSDRLWGLFF.

The DNA for the CDR3 is TGTGCCAGTAGTCCGCGGGGCAGCTCCTACAATGAGCAGTTCTTC. Its protein is CASSPRGSSYNEQFF. This chain connects TRBV19 to TRBJ2-1; possibly TRBD2 for D (6 bases). The ends were cut back, 5 bases at V and 0 bases at J, with 11 bases in the middle. Germline V gene lookup returns CDR1 LNHDA and CDR2 SQIVND (reference sequence). The CDR3 has 15 amino acids.

This chain connects TRBV6-2 or TRBV6-3 to TRBJ2-6; D not resolved. Between the trimmed V and J ends, which lost 5 bases and 6 bases, there was a span of 11 bases. CDR3 length: 14 residues. Germline V gene lookup returns CDR1 MNHEY and CDR2 SVGEGT. DNA for the CDR3: TGTGCCAGCAGTCATGGAGTTACGGCCAACGTCCTGACTTTC. Its translation: CASSHGVTANVLTF.

The rearrangement uses TRBV14 and TRBJ1-2; 10 bases fit TRBD1. This CDR3 is built from 14 residues. Germline V lookup: CDR1 SGHDN, CDR2 FVKESK. The trim removed 5 bases at V and 8 bases at J, leaving 8 bases unmatched. The CDR3 sequence is CASSAGTGVWGYTF. The CDR3 DNA is TGTGCCAGCAGCGCCGGGACAGGGGTATGGGGCTACACCTTC.

The chain recombines TRBV21-1 with TRBJ2-7; the table's D call, TRBD1, has no DNA check behind it. TRBV21-1 is termed a pseudogene. The CDR3 is made up of 10 amino acids. CDR3 sequence (DNA): TGTGCCAGCGGCTGCTACGAGCAGTACGTC. Its protein product is CASGCYEQYV.

V and J are TRBV7-7 and TRBJ2-5; TRBD2 aligns across 13 bases. CDR1 SSHAT and CDR2 FNYEAQ come from the germline V gene (reference sequence). Trimming at V came to 5 bases and at J to 5 bases, leaving 11 bases not matched to a gene. CDR3 length: 17 amino acids. DNA for the CDR3: TGTGCCAGCAGCCCGGGACTAGCGGGGCAAAGGGTGGAGACCCAGTACTTC. Residues: CASSPGLAGQRVETQYF.

This chain uses TRBV5-1 with TRBJ2-1; TRBD1 matches at 9 bases. CDR3 length: 17 residues. V lost 0 bases to trimming and J lost 7 bases; unmatched junction nucleotides: 11. The germline V gene has CDR1 SGHRS and CDR2 YFSETQ. In nucleotides, the CDR3 is TGCGCCAGCAGCTTGGGGCCAGCCGGGACAGGGAGGAATGAGCAGTTCTTC. Its translation: CASSLGPAGTGRNEQFF.

For the CDR3, the DNA is TGCAGCGTTTGGCTTTACAATGAGCAGTTCTTC. Protein product: CSVWLYNEQFF. V usage is TRBV29-1 and J usage is TRBJ2-1; D unresolved. CDR1 SQVTM and CDR2 ANQGSEA come from the germline V gene. Trimming stripped 5 bases from V and 4 bases from J, with 6 bases between. The CDR3 spans 11 residues.

CDR3 bases: TGTGCCTGGAGTGTCGACTCCACGGTTTACAATGAGCAGTTCTTC. Its protein product is CAWSVDSTVYNEQFF. The V call is TRBV30, the J call TRBJ2-1; D call uncertain. V was clipped by 0 bases and J by 4 bases, with 13 bases between them. Germline CDR1 GTSNPN, CDR2 SVGIG (reference sequence). This CDR3 has 15 amino acids.

The genes are TRBV4-1 and TRBJ2-5; 9 bases match TRBD2. Germline CDR1 and CDR2: MGHRA and YSYEKL. V shed 2 bases, J shed 5 bases, and the junction held 6 bases outside the gene matches. The CDR3 length is 15 residues. DNA of the CDR3: TGCGCCAGCAGCCAACTAGCGGGGTTTGCTGAGACCCAGTACTTC. This encodes CASSQLAGFAETQYF.

The chain carries TRBV5-1 and TRBJ1-3; D gene uncertain. Looked up from germline, CDR1 is SGHRS and CDR2 is YFSETQ. The V and J ends lost 4 bases and 4 bases respectively, with 12 bases between them. The CDR3 is 14 residues long. The DNA of the CDR3 is TGCGCCAGCAGCGCCGCCGGTTCCGGAAACACCATATATTTT. Its protein product is CASSAAGSGNTIYF.